The 22 T cell receptor beta chains below all came from one sample that was sequenced in a study of control samples from healthy donors and cancer patients. The repertoire was sequenced with immunoSEQ multiplex PCR; TCRdb's copy has only in-frame clones and lacks some. The data show about 110,000 clones, 90% seen once. Sequencing input: blood. The receptors derive from a human donor in good health. The donor label of this sample is uncertain.

The chain is built from TRBV18 and TRBJ2-2; no definite D call. Germline V gene sequence: CDR1 KGHSH, CDR2 LQKENI. Trimming shortened V by 4 bases and J by 1 base, and 4 bases separated the two germline ends. This CDR3 contains 13 residues. CDR3 sequence (DNA): TGTGCCAGCTCACGCGAGAACACCGGGGAGCTGTTTTTT. Encoded protein: CASSRENTGELFF.

This chain joins TRBV7-8 and TRBJ1-5; D not certain. The CDR3 has 15 residues. Germline CDR1 is SGHVS and CDR2 is FQNEAQ. The V gene lost 0 bases and the J gene lost 5 bases, with 11 bases spanning the gap. The CDR3 nucleotides read TGTGCCAGCAGCTTAGCAGTAGGGCGGGATCAGCCCCAGCATTTT. This sequence encodes CASSLAVGRDQPQHF.

This clone was seen only a few times. The gene calls are TRBV28 and TRBJ2-4; 11 bases line up with TRBD2. The CDR3 totals 16 residues. Trimming cost V 8 bases and J 1 base; bases outside gene matches: 7. CDR1 MDHEN and CDR2 SYDVKM come from the germline V gene. CDR3 amino acids: CASGGASGGAKNIQYF. In DNA form, the CDR3 reads TGTGCCAGCGGTGGTGCTAGCGGGGGGGCCAAAAACATTCAGTACTTC. Complete variable domain (other parts from reference TRBV28 and TRBJ2-4): DVKVTQSSRYLVKRTGEKVFLECVQDMDHENMFWYRQDPGLGLRLIYFSYDVKMKEKGDIPEGYSVSREKKERFSLILESASTNQTSMYLCASGGASGGAKNIQYFGAGTRLSVL.

The V gene is TRBV28, the J gene TRBJ1-6; D not certain. The CDR3 consists of 15 residues. The V end was cut by 6 bases, the J end by 8 bases, with 17 bases between. Looked up from germline, CDR1 is MDHEN and CDR2 is SYDVKM. The CDR3 loop is CASSLAGEGYSPLHF. DNA for the CDR3: TGTGCCAGCAGCCTGGCAGGCGAGGGCTATTCACCCCTCCACTTT.

This clone was observed a single time. The chain combines TRBV7-3 with TRBJ1-2, with 7 bases matching TRBD1. CDR1 and CDR2 (germline): SGHTA, FQGTGA. J was trimmed by 3 bases and V by 6 bases; bases with no gene match: 10. This CDR3 has 15 amino acids. CDR3 nucleotide sequence: TGTGCCAGCAGTTCGAAGGACAGGTTTTACTATGGCTACACCTTC. Protein sequence: CASSSKDRFYYGYTF.

The chain combines TRBV9 with TRBJ2-4; 13 nucleotides agree with TRBD2. Germline values: CDR1 SGDLS, CDR2 YYNGEE. Trimming removed 4 bases from V and 8 bases from J; junction bases left unmatched: 6. CDR3 size: 15 residues. CDR3: CASSPGLAGSDIQYF. CDR3 bases: TGTGCCAGCAGCCCGGGACTAGCGGGGAGTGACATTCAGTACTTC. The entire variable domain, with the rest obtained from reference TRBV9 and TRBJ2-4, is as follows: DSGVTQTPKHLITATGQRVTLRCSPRSGDLSVYWYQQSLDQGLQFLIQYYNGEERAKGNILERFSAQQFPDLHSELNLSSLELGDSALYFCASSPGLAGSDIQYFGAGTRLSVL.

V is TRBV29-1 and J is TRBJ1-3, with a tentative D call TRBD1 (6 bases). The CDR3 runs to 12 residues. Germline CDR1 reads SQVTM; CDR2 reads ANQGSEA. The germline V and J ends were trimmed by 6 bases and 0 bases, with 6 bases remaining between them. CDR3 sequence reads: CSVTGSGNTIYF. In DNA form, the CDR3 reads TGCAGCGTGACAGGCTCTGGAAACACCATATATTTT.

V and J are TRBV14 and TRBJ1-3, with D possibly matching TRBD1 (6 bases). The CDR3 contains 13 residues. Deletions cut 7 bases from V and 2 bases from J, with 9 bases between. CDR1 and CDR2 from the germline V gene are SGHDN and FVKESK. The CDR3 sequence is CASTGVAGNTIYF. The CDR3 DNA is TGTGCCAGCACAGGGGTTGCTGGAAACACCATATATTTT.

This chain's CDR3 is CASSPGGGLTYNEQFF. Here the CDR3 DNA reads TGTGCCAGCAGTCCCGGCGGGGGACTTACCTACAATGAGCAGTTCTTC. The rearrangement links TRBV27 to TRBJ2-1, with 7 nucleotides matching TRBD2. V lost 5 bases, J lost 2 bases, and 9 bases stayed unmatched. The CDR3 consists of 16 residues. The germline gives CDR1 MNHEY, CDR2 SMNVEV (reference sequence).

The chain recombines TRBV6-5 with TRBJ1-6; no firm D call. V lost 6 bases, J lost 4 bases, and 4 bases lay in between. Germline V gene sequence: CDR1 MNHEY, CDR2 SVGAGI. This CDR3 has 12 residues. CDR3 sequence: CASSFYNSPLHF. The CDR3 region has the DNA TGTGCCAGCAGCTTTTATAATTCACCCCTCCACTTT.

The genes are TRBV2 and TRBJ2-5; TRBD2 might be the D (5 bases). Trimming pared 2 bases from V and 7 bases from J, leaving 11 bases between. The germline CDR1 and CDR2 sequences are SNHLY and FYNNEI. This CDR3 comprises 13 residues. CDR3 in DNA: TGTGCCAGCAGTGAATGGTCCGGAGGGACCCAGTACTTC. This gives the protein CASSEWSGGTQYF. Based on the CDR3 plus reference TRBV2 and TRBJ2-5, the full variable domain is EPEVTQTPSHQVTQMGQEVILRCVPISNHLYFYWYRQILGQKVEFLVSFYNNEISEKSEIFDDQFSVERPDGSNFTLKIRSTKLEDSAMYFCASSEWSGGTQYFGPGTRLLVL.

V gene TRBV28 combines with J gene TRBJ2-5; no reliable D call. Trimming took 5 bases from V and 1 from J, leaving 11 bases between them. From germline, CDR1 is MDHEN and CDR2 SYDVKM. This CDR3 has 14 residues. DNA for the CDR3: TGTGCCAGCAGTCAAACAGCTATCCAAGAGACCCAGTACTTC. Translation: CASSQTAIQETQYF. The full variable domain, completed using reference TRBV28 and TRBJ2-5, is DVKVTQSSRYLVKRTGEKVFLECVQDMDHENMFWYRQDPGLGLRLIYFSYDVKMKEKGDIPEGYSVSREKKERFSLILESASTNQTSMYLCASSQTAIQETQYFGPGTRLLVL.

V and J are TRBV30 and TRBJ1-6; D possibly corresponds to TRBD1 (6 bases). The germline V gene encodes CDR1 GTSNPN and CDR2 SVGIG (reference sequence). The V end lost 4 bases, the J end lost 9 bases, and 13 bases lay between the germline ends. This CDR3 has 13 amino acids. The CDR3 nucleotides are TGTGCCTGGACTCCAGGGGAGGGTTCACCCCTCCACTTT. This encodes CAWTPGEGSPLHF. Combining the CDR3 with reference TRBV30 and TRBJ1-6 gives the whole variable domain SQTIHQWPATLVQPVGSPLSLECTVEGTSNPNLYWYRQAAGRGLQLLFYSVGIGQISSEVPQNLSASRPQDRQFILSSKKLLLSDSGFYLCAWTPGEGSPLHFGNGTRLTVT.

This chain links TRBV7-3 with TRBJ2-3; tentative D call: TRBD2 (6 bases). Germline V gives CDR1 SGHTA, CDR2 FQGTGA. Trimming took off 4 bases at V and 0 bases at J, with 11 bases between the two ends. The CDR3 runs 15 residues. The CDR3 bases are TGTGCCAGCAGCTCTCGGGGGAATAGCACAGATACGCAGTATTTT. Translated: CASSSRGNSTDTQYF.

The chain joins TRBV3-1 (or the pseudogene TRBV3-2) to TRBJ2-1; 7 bases fit TRBD1. The CDR3 is 15 residues long. Trimming removed 1 base from V and 0 bases from J; junction bases left unmatched: 0. Looked up from germline, CDR1 is LGHDT and CDR2 is YNNKEL (reference sequence). The DNA for the CDR3 is TGTGCCAGCAGCCAAGGACAGGGCTCCTACAATGAGCAGTTCTTC. Its translation: CASSQGQGSYNEQFF.

This clone was detected only once. The V gene is TRBV28, the J gene TRBJ2-7; TRBD2 is a possible D gene (6 bases). The germline gives CDR1 MDHEN, CDR2 SYDVKM. The CDR3 is 14 amino acids. Trimming removed 4 bases from V and 3 bases from J, with 13 bases in between. The CDR3 coding sequence is TGTGCCAGCAGTTCGAAGGAGGGGCGCTACGAGCAGTACTTC. Its translation is CASSSKEGRYEQYF.

The V call is TRBV6-1, the J call TRBJ1-1; tentatively, D is TRBD1 (5 bases). V lost 2 bases and J 8 bases, leaving 15 bases between the germline ends. The CDR3 spans 14 residues. Germline loops: CDR1 MNHNS, CDR2 SASEGT. The CDR3 loop reads CASSETGTPREAFF. In DNA form, the CDR3 reads TGTGCCAGCAGTGAAACGGGGACTCCGAGGGAAGCTTTCTTT.

V usage is TRBV5-6 and J usage is TRBJ1-5, with TRBD1 as a possible D gene (5 bases). This CDR3 is 16 amino acids long. V was shortened by 6 bases and J by 1 base, with 17 bases between the two germline ends. Germline CDR1 SGHDT, CDR2 YYEEEE. In nucleotides, the CDR3 is TGTGCCAGCACCCGAGGCCAGGGCGTAAGCAATCAGCCCCAGCATTTT. Its protein is CASTRGQGVSNQPQHF.

The rearrangement joins TRBV7-9 to TRBJ1-1; no clear D. V dropped 4 bases and J dropped 3 bases, with 12 bases sitting between them. This CDR3 is 14 amino acids long. Per the germline V gene, CDR1 is SEHNR and CDR2 is FQNEAQ (reference sequence). Written as DNA, the CDR3 is TGTGCCAGCAGCTCCCAGCAGGTGCACACTGAAGCTTTCTTT. It codes for CASSSQQVHTEAFF.

The V and J genes are TRBV2 and TRBJ2-3; 11 bases map to TRBD2. With V trimmed by 6 bases and J by 2 bases, 7 bases remained unmatched. Germline assignment: CDR1 SNHLY and CDR2 FYNNEI. The CDR3 has 16 amino acids. CDR3 bases: TGTGCCAGCAGACTTAGCGGGGGGGGGTTCACAGATACGCAGTATTTT. Translated: CASRLSGGGFTDTQYF. Using reference TRBV2 and TRBJ2-3 for the parts outside the CDR3, the full variable domain is EPEVTQTPSHQVTQMGQEVILRCVPISNHLYFYWYRQILGQKVEFLVSFYNNEISEKSEIFDDQFSVERPDGSNFTLKIRSTKLEDSAMYFCASRLSGGGFTDTQYFGPGTRLTVL.

J is TRBJ2-1 and V is TRBV18; 9 bases map to TRBD1. The CDR3 has 16 amino acids. V was clipped by 5 bases and J by 4 bases; unmatched bases: 9. CDR1 and CDR2 (germline): KGHSH, LQKENI. CDR3 nucleotides: TGTGCCAGCTCAGGGACCGGGACAGGGAGATACAATGAGCAGTTCTTC. Residues: CASSGTGTGRYNEQFF.

The chain uses TRBV19 and TRBJ1-5; D ambiguous. Germline V lookup: CDR1 LNHDA, CDR2 SQIVND (reference sequence). Deletions cut 4 bases from V and 0 bases from J, with 7 bases between. This CDR3 has 14 amino acids. CDR3 nucleotides: TGTGCCAGTAGTACCCAGCGTAGCAATCAGCCCCAGCATTTT. The encoded protein is CASSTQRSNQPQHF.